These 15 T cell receptor beta chains share one sample of origin, sequenced in a study of blood T cell repertoires in COVID-19. Produced via immunoSEQ multiplex PCR; TCRdb's table is partial and in-frame only. The repertoire holds about 370,000 clones, 75% to 90% seen once, with about 1% in the top ten. The source material was PBMCs or T cells enriched from blood (not recorded which). The receptors were sampled from a man aged 18 to 30 who had recovered from COVID-19.

J is TRBJ2-5 and V is TRBV9; 7 bases fit TRBD2. The CDR3 is 15 residues long. J gave up 4 bases and V 0 bases, and 6 bases lay outside the gene matches. Germline V gene sequence: CDR1 SGDLS, CDR2 YYNGEE. The CDR3 protein is CASSVAAGEGETQYF. In DNA, the CDR3 is TGTGCCAGCAGCGTAGCGGCGGGAGAGGGAGAGACCCAGTACTTC.

This chain connects TRBV9 to TRBJ1-5; the D gene is possibly TRBD1 (6 bases). Trimming removed 0 bases from V and 6 bases from J, with 13 bases in between. CDR3 length: 15 amino acids. CDR1 is SGDLS and CDR2 is YYNGEE in the germline V gene. For the CDR3, the DNA is TGTGCCAGCAGCGTAGACGGGGGGCTGAGTCAGCCCCAGCATTTT. This encodes CASSVDGGLSQPQHF.

There are many counts of this clone. The V call is TRBV7-9, the J call TRBJ1-2; D uncertain. This CDR3 is built from 12 residues. The V gene lost 4 bases and the J gene lost 2 bases, with 5 bases spanning the gap. Germline V lookup: CDR1 SEHNR, CDR2 FQNEAQ (reference sequence). The CDR3, as DNA: TGTGCCAGCAGCTCCTCGAACTATGGCTACACCTTC. Protein sequence: CASSSSNYGYTF.

This chain joins TRBV25-1 and TRBJ2-2; 7 bases align to TRBD1. CDR3 length: 16 residues. From germline, CDR1 is MGHDK and CDR2 SYGVNS. V dropped 8 bases and J dropped 3; count of bases not matched to a gene: 12. As DNA, the CDR3 is TGTGCCAGCGGTCGTACAGGGGTAGGAGACACCGGGGAGCTGTTTTTT. This gives the protein CASGRTGVGDTGELFF.

This chain uses TRBV7-2 with TRBJ2-7; a weak D match, TRBD2 (5 bases). Per germline, CDR1 SGHTA and CDR2 FQGNSA. Trimming shortened V by 0 bases and J by 3 bases, and 9 bases separated the two germline ends. The CDR3 contains 14 residues. The CDR3 sequence: CASSLAGVGYEQYF. In DNA form, the CDR3 reads TGTGCCAGCAGCTTAGCGGGAGTAGGCTACGAGCAGTACTTC.

V is TRBV19 and J is TRBJ1-1; 7 bases match TRBD1. The V and J ends lost 5 bases and 7 bases, in that order; junction bases with no gene match: 10. There are 14 residues in the CDR3. Germline-derived CDR1 and CDR2 are LNHDA and SQIVND (reference sequence). The CDR3 sequence: CASSSLGDRSEAFF. CDR3 sequence (DNA): TGTGCCAGTAGTTCCCTGGGGGACAGAAGTGAAGCTTTCTTT.

The V and J genes are TRBV2 and TRBJ1-5; the match to TRBD1 covers 9 bases. The CDR3 is made up of 14 amino acids. Germline assignment: CDR1 SNHLY and CDR2 FYNNEI. Trimming at V came to 7 bases and at J to 7 bases, leaving 8 bases not matched to a gene. The CDR3 region has the DNA TGTGCCAGCACTTCGACAGGGGGTAGGCAGCCCCAGCATTTT. Its protein product is CASTSTGGRQPQHF.

The rearrangement joins TRBV6-5 to TRBJ1-1; D might be TRBD1 (6 bases). V gave up 5 bases and J gave up 4 bases, with 14 bases separating them. The germline gives CDR1 MNHEY, CDR2 SVGAGI. CDR3 length equals 14 residues. Written as DNA, the CDR3 is TGTGCCAGCAGTCAGGGGTTTTCGGGCACTGAAGCTTTCTTT. Protein product: CASSQGFSGTEAFF.

The gene calls are TRBV7-2 and TRBJ1-2; 8 nucleotides line up with TRBD1. The CDR3 covers 13 residues. The J segment lost 7 bases and the V segment lost 5 bases, leaving 6 bases of the junction unmatched. Germline CDR1 reads SGHTA; CDR2 reads FQGNSA. CDR3 in amino acids: CASSTRTGSGYTF. The DNA of the CDR3 is TGTGCCAGCAGCACCCGGACAGGGAGTGGCTACACCTTC.

Concerning this clone itself: Other DNA sequences within the sample encode an identical CDR3. The genes are TRBV28 and TRBJ1-2, with a weak D call TRBD1 (5 bases). This CDR3 has 13 residues. CDR1 is MDHEN and CDR2 is SYDVKM in the germline V gene. Trimming stripped 6 bases from V and 5 bases from J, with 13 bases between. CDR3 amino acids: CASSPDSVYGYTF. DNA of the CDR3: TGTGCCAGCAGCCCTGACAGCGTTTATGGCTACACCTTC.

This clone has a handful of counts. The chain combines TRBV11-2 with TRBJ1-1, with a possible D match to TRBD1 (5 bases). The CDR3 is 16 residues long. Germline CDR1 and CDR2: SGHAT and FQNNGV. V lost 1 base and J lost 1, with 13 bases in between. CDR3 sequence: CASSLATTAQNTEAFF. CDR3 nucleotide sequence: TGTGCCAGCAGCTTAGCCACGACAGCCCAGAACACTGAAGCTTTCTTT.

The V gene is TRBV28, the J gene TRBJ2-7, with D tentatively TRBD2 (5 bases). V dropped 6 bases and J dropped 3 bases, with 9 bases sitting between them. Per germline, CDR1 MDHEN and CDR2 SYDVKM. This CDR3 region has 12 residues. The CDR3 DNA follows: TGTGCCAGCAGCCCGGGGAACTACGAGCAGTACTTC. This gives the protein CASSPGNYEQYF.

V usage is TRBV10-3 and J usage is TRBJ2-5; 9 nucleotides agree with TRBD2. The CDR3 consists of 17 residues. Unmatched junction bases numbered 8, after V lost 2 bases and J lost 1 base. Germline CDR1 and CDR2: ENHRY and SYGVKD. Here the CDR3 reads CAISETAGREGQETQYF. The CDR3 DNA reads TGTGCCATCAGTGAGACCGCCGGGCGGGAGGGCCAAGAGACCCAGTACTTC.

The chain employs TRBV28 and TRBJ1-4; 10 positions agree with TRBD1. CDR1 is MDHEN and CDR2 is SYDVKM in the germline V gene. The CDR3 runs 17 residues. V lost 4 bases, J lost 1 base, and 6 bases stayed unmatched. The CDR3 spells CASSSGTGVLTNEKLFF. The CDR3 nucleotides read TGTGCCAGCAGTTCCGGGACAGGGGTTTTAACTAATGAAAAACTGTTTTTT.

This clone came up once. The junction departs from the called germline gene at one end, perhaps through a read error. The chain recombines TRBV11-2 with TRBJ2-1, with D unclear. The CDR3 sequence is 13 residues long. The V gene's germline CDR1 is SGHAT and CDR2 FQNNGV. The CDR3: CASSLDRYNEQFF. CDR3 in DNA: TGTGCCAGCAGCCTAGACCGCTACAATGAGCAGTTCTTC.